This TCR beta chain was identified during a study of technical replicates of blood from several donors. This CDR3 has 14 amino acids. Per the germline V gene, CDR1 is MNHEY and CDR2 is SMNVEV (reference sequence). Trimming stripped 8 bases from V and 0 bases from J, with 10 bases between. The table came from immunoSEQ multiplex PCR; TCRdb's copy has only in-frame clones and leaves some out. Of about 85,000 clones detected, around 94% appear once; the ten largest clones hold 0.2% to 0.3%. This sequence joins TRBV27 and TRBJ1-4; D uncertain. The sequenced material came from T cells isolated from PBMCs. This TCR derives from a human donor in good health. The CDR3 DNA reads TGTGCCAGCGGAACGACACCAACTAATGAAAAACTGTTTTTT. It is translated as CASGTTPTNEKLFF.